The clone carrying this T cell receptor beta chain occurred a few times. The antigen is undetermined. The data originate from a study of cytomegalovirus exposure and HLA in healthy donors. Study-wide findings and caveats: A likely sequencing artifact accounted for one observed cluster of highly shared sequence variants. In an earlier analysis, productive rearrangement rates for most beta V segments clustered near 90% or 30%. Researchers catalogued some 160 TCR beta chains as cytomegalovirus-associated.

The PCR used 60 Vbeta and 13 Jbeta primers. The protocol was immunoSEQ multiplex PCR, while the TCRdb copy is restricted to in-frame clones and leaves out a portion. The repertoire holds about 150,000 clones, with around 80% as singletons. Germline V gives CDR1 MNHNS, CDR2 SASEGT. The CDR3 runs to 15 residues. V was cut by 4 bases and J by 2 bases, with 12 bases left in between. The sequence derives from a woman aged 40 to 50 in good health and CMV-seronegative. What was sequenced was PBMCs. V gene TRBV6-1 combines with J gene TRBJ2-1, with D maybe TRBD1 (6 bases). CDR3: CASSAHRDTYNEQFF. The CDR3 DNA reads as TGTGCCAGCAGTGCCCACAGGGACACCTACAATGAGCAGTTCTTC.